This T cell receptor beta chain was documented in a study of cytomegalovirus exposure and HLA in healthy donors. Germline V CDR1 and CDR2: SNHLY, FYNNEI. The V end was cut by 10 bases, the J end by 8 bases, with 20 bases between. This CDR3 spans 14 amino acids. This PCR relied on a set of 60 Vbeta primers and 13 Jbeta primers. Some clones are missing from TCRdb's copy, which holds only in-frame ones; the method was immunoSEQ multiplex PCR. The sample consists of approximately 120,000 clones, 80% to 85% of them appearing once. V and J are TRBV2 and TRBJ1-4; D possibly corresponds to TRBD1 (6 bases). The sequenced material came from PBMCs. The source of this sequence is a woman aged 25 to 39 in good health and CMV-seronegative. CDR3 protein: CATTPGGAREKLFF. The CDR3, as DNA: TGTGCCACCACTCCCGGGGGGGCCCGCGAAAAACTGTTTTTT.